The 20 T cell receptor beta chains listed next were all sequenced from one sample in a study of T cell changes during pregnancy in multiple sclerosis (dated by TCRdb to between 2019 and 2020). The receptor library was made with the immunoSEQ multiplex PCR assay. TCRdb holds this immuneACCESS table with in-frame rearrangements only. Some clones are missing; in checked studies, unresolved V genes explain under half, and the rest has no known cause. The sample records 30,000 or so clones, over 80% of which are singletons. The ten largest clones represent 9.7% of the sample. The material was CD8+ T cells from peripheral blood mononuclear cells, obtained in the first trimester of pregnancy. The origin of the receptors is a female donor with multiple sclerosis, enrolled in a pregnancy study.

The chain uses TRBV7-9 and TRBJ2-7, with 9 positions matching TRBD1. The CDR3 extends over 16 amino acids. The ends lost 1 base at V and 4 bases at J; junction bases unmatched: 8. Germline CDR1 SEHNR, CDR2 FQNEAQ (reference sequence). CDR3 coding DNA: TGTGCCAGCAGCTTAGTGGTGGGGACAGGGTCGTACGAGCAGTACTTC. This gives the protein CASSLVVGTGSYEQYF.

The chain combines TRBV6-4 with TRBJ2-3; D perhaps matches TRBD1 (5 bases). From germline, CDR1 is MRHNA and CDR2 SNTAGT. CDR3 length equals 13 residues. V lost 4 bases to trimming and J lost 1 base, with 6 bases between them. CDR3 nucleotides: TGTGCCAGCAGTGTAGGGGGCACAGATACGCAGTATTTT. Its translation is CASSVGGTDTQYF.

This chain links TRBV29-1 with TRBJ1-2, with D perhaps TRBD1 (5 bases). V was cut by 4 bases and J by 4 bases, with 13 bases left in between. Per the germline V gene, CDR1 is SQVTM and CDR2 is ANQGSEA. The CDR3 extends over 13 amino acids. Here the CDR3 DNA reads TGCAGCGTTGGGGGGGGTCTCGTCTATGGCTACACCTTC. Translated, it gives CSVGGGLVYGYTF.

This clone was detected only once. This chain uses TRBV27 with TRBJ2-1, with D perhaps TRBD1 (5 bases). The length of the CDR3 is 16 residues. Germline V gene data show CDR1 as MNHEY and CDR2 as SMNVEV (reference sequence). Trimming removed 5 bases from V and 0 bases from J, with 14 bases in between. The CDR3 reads CASSPQTVSSYNEQFF. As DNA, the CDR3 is TGTGCCAGCAGTCCCCAGACAGTAAGCTCCTACAATGAGCAGTTCTTC.

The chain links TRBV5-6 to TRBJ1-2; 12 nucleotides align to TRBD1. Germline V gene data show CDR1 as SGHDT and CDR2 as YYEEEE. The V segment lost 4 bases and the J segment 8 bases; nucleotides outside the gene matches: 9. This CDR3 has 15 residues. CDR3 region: CASSNYPGQGAGYTF. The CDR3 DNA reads TGTGCCAGCAGCAACTACCCGGGACAGGGGGCCGGCTACACCTTC.

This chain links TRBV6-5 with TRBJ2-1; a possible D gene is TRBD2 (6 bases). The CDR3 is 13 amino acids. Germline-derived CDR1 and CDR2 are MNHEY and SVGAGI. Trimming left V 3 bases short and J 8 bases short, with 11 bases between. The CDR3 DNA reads TGTGCCAGCAGTTATGGCAGGGAGGATGAGCAGTTCTTC. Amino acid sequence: CASSYGREDEQFF.

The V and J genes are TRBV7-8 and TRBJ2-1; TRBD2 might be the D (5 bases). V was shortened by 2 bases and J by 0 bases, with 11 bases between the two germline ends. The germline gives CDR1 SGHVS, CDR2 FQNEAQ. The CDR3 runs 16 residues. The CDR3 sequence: CASSLHSGSSYNEQFF. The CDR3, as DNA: TGTGCCAGCAGCTTACACTCGGGGAGCTCCTACAATGAGCAGTTCTTC.

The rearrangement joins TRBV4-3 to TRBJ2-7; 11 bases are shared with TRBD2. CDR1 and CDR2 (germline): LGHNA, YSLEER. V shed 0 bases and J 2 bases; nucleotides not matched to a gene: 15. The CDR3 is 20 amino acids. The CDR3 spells CASSQDSLFSGGAYPYEQYF. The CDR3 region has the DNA TGCGCCAGCAGCCAAGATTCCCTTTTTAGCGGGGGGGCCTATCCCTACGAGCAGTACTTC.

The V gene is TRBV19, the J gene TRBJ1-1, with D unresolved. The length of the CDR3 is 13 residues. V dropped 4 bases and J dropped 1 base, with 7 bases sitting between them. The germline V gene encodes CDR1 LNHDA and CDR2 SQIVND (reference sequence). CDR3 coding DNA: TGTGCCAGTAGTACTTCAGAGAACACTGAAGCTTTCTTT. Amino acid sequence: CASSTSENTEAFF.

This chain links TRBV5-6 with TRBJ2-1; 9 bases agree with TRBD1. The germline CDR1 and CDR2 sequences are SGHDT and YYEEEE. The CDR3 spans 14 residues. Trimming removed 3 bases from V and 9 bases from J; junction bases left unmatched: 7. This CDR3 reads CASSSSGTGSEQFF. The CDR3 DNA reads TGTGCCAGCAGCTCCTCCGGGACAGGGAGTGAGCAGTTCTTC. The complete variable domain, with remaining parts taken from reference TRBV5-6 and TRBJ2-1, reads DAGVTQSPTHLIKTRGQQVTLRCSPKSGHDTVSWYQQALGQGPQFIFQYYEEEERQRGNFPDRFSGHQFPNYSSELNVNALLLGDSALYLCASSSSGTGSEQFFGPGTRLTVL.

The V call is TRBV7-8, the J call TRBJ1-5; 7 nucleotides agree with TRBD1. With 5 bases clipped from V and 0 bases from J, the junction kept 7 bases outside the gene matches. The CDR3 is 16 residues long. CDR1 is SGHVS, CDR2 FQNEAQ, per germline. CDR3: CASSQIQGDSNQPQHF. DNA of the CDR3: TGTGCCAGCAGCCAAATCCAGGGGGATAGCAATCAGCCCCAGCATTTT.

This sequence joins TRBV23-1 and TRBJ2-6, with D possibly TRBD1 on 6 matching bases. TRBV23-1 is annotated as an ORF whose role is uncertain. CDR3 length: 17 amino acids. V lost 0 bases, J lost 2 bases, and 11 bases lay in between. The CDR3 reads CASSQSGAGPGANVLTF. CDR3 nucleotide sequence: TGCGCCAGCAGTCAATCGGGGGCAGGGCCTGGGGCCAACGTCCTGACTTTC.

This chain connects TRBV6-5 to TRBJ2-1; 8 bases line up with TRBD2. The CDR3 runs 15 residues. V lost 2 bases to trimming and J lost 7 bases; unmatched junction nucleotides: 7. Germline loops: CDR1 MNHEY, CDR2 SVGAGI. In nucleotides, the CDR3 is TGTGCCAGCAGTTACCCAGCGGGAGATGGGAATGAGCAGTTCTTC. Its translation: CASSYPAGDGNEQFF.

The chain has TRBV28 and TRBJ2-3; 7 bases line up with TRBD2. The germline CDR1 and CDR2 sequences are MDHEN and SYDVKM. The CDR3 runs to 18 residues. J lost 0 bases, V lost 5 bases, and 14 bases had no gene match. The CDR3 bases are TGTGCCAGCAGTCTGCCCTCTTCTAGCGGCACTAGCACAGATACGCAGTATTTT. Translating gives CASSLPSSSGTSTDTQYF.

CDR3 DNA: TGTGCCACCAAAGAAGGGCAGGGTTGGAATGAGCAGTTCTTC. It yields the protein CATKEGQGWNEQFF. This chain connects TRBV13 to TRBJ2-1, with D tentatively TRBD1 (5 bases). V was trimmed by 10 bases and J by 7 bases, leaving 20 bases between them. CDR3 length: 14 amino acids. The germline CDR1 and CDR2 sequences are PRHDT and FYEKMQ (reference sequence).

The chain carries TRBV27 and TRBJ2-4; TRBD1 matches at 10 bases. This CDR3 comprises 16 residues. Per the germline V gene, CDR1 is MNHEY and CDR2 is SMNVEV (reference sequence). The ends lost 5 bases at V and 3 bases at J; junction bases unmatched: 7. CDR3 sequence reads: CASSTTGGRGKNIQYF. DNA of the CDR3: TGTGCCAGCAGTACGACAGGGGGCCGTGGCAAAAACATTCAGTACTTC.

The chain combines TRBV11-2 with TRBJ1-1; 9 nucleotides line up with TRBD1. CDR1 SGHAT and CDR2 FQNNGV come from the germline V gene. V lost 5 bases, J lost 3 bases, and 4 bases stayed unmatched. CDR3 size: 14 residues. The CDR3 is CASSPGTGYTEAFF. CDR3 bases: TGTGCCAGCAGCCCCGGGACAGGGTACACTGAAGCTTTCTTT. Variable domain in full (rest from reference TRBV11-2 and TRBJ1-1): EAGVAQSPRYKIIEKRQSVAFWCNPISGHATLYWYQQILGQGPKLLIQFQNNGVVDDSQLPKDRFSAERLKGVDSTLKIQPAKLEDSAVYLCASSPGTGYTEAFFGQGTRLTVV.

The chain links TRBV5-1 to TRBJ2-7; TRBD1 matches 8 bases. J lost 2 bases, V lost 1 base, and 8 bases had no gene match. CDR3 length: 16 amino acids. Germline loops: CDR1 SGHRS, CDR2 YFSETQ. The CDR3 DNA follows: TGCGCCAGCAGCTTGTGGACAGGGAATGCCGCCTACGAGCAGTACTTC. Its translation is CASSLWTGNAAYEQYF.

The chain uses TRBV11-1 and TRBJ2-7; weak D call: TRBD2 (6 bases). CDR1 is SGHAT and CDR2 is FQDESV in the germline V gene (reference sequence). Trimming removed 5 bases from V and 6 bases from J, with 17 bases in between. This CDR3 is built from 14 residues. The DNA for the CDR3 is TGTGCCAGCAGCCCAAATTCGGGGGATCGCGAGCAGTACTTC. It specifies CASSPNSGDREQYF. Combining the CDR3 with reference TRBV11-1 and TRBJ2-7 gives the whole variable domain EAEVAQSPRYKITEKSQAVAFWCDPISGHATLYWYRQILGQGPELLVQFQDESVVDDSQLPKDRFSAERLKGVDSTLKIQPAELGDSAMYLCASSPNSGDREQYFGPGTRLTVT.

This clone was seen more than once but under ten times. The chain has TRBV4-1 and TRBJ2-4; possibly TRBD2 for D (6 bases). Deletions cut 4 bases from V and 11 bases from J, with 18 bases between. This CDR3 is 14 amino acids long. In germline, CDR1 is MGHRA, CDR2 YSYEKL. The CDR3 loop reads CASSPEEGALLQYF. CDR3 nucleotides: TGCGCCAGCAGCCCCGAGGAGGGAGCCCTGCTTCAGTACTTC.